Presented here are 23 T cell receptor delta chains from one specimen sequenced in a study of gamma-delta T cells after stem cell transplantation. TCRdb reprocessed the RT-PCR reads using CATT. The repertoire holds 11,000 or so delta-chain clones, with approximately 40% as singletons. Sequences were obtained from gamma-delta T cells. These receptors came from a human donor. It is not recorded whose cells these are; they may come from a transplant donor.

The V call is TRDV1, the J call TRDJ1, with D perhaps matching TRDD3 (5 bases). Trimming removed 11 bases at V and 0 bases at J, with 19 bases between. The CDR3 contains 15 residues. Germline V gene lookup returns CDR1 TSWWSYY and CDR2 QGS. CDR3 nucleotide sequence: TGTGCTAGTGGGGACGGCCGCGACAACACCGATAAACTCATCTTT. It translates to CASGDGRDNTDKLIF.

This clone is judged medium-sized. The genes are TRDV2 and TRDJ1; TRDD3 aligns across 10 bases. Germline V CDR1 and CDR2: GEAIGNYY, EKD. V lost 1 base and J lost 11; bases outside the gene matches: 15. This CDR3 region has 16 residues. CDR3 sequence (DNA): TGTGCCTGTGACACGGTAGGGGCATGGGGGATACAAGGCCTCATCTTT. This translates into CACDTVGAWGIQGLIF.

V and J are TRDV1 and TRDJ1, with 9 bases lining up with TRDD2. The CDR3 spans 19 residues. Per the germline V gene, CDR1 is TSWWSYY and CDR2 is QGS. V lost 1 base and J lost 1; bases outside the gene matches: 13. This CDR3 is CALGERLPTLISGTDKLIF. The CDR3 nucleotides read TGTGCTCTTGGGGAACGCCTTCCTACCCTTATTAGCGGCACCGATAAACTCATCTTT.

The chain uses TRDV1 and TRDJ1; possible D gene TRDD3, 6 bases. CDR1 TSWWSYY and CDR2 QGS come from the germline V gene. Trimming removed 0 bases at V and 0 bases at J, with 20 bases between. This CDR3 comprises 19 residues. The CDR3 here is CALGELQMWGATYTDKLIF. As DNA, the CDR3 is TGTGCTCTTGGGGAACTCCAAATGTGGGGGGCCACGTACACCGATAAACTCATCTTT.

Details on this clone: The junction shows a germline mismatch at one end, possibly a read error. The chain carries TRDV2 and TRDJ3; tentative D call: TRDD2 (5 bases). In germline, CDR1 is GEAIGNYY, CDR2 EKD. The CDR3 is 18 residues long. As DNA, the CDR3 is TGTGCCTGTGACACCGCGGGGCATTCCTCCTTGTACACCCTACAGATGTTTTTC. This translates into CACDTAGHSSLYTLQMFF.

The rearrangement links TRDV1 to TRDJ2, with TRDD3 matching over 9 bases. CDR3 size: 23 residues. Per the germline V gene, CDR1 is TSWWSYY and CDR2 is QGS. The J segment lost 8 bases and the V segment lost 0 bases, leaving 28 bases of the junction unmatched. CDR3 nucleotides: TGTGCTCTTGGGGAACTGGGACCCCCCTACCTTACCCATACTGGGGATACGCGTGCACAACTCTTCTTT. Translation gives CALGELGPPYLTHTGDTRAQLFF.

As regards this clone: One end of the junction does not line up with germline, which may come from a read error. The V call is TRDV2, the J call TRDJ3; 9 nucleotides align to TRDD3. The CDR3 sequence is 23 residues long. Germline values: CDR1 GEAIGNYY, CDR2 EKD. The DNA for the CDR3 is TGTGCCTGTGACATTCCTTTTTCGACTGGGGGACCCGACCTCCTGAGCGGCACCCGACAGATGTTTTTT. Protein product: CACDIPFSTGGPDLLSGTRQMFF.

The sample holds a few counts of this clone. The chain is built from TRAV29/DV5 and TRDJ1; the match to TRDD3 covers 9 bases. The CDR3 length is 20 residues. Germline V lookup: CDR1 NSMFDY, CDR2 ISSIKDK. Trimming took 0 bases from V and 0 from J; bases not matched to a gene: 18. CDR3 DNA: TGTGCAGCAAGCGCGAAGGGTAAGATCCGGGGGATACCCTACACCGATAAACTCATCTTT. It specifies CAASAKGKIRGIPYTDKLIF.

With respect to this clone: A read error may explain this, as a much larger clone is one base away. The rearrangement joins TRDV2 to TRDJ1; 9 bases are a match to TRDD3. This CDR3 is built from 18 residues. CDR1 GEAIGNYY and CDR2 EKD come from the germline V gene. Germline trimming cut 0 bases from V and 2 bases from J; bases unmatched to any gene: 12. In DNA form, the CDR3 reads TGTGCCTGTGACACCCCCGACTTTCGGGGGATACTGACCGATAAACTCATCTTT. It yields the protein CACDTPDFRGILTDKLIF.

This clone was recorded a few times. The chain carries TRDV1 and TRDJ1, with D possibly matching TRDD3 (5 bases). Germline CDR1 TSWWSYY, CDR2 QGS. Trimming cost V 5 bases and J 0 bases, with 19 bases left between them. The CDR3 runs 17 residues. CDR3 loop: CALGTRGGILYTDKLIF. CDR3 bases: TGTGCTCTTGGGACTCGAGGTGGGATCCTCTACACCGATAAACTCATCTTT.

By share, this clone ranks as medium-sized. This same CDR3 is encoded by further DNA sequences in the sample. J is TRDJ3 and V is TRDV2; 9 bases line up with TRDD3. V trimming: 3 bases; J trimming: 5 bases; junction bases outside the gene matches: 1. The germline CDR1 and CDR2 sequences are GEAIGNYY and EKD. This CDR3 is built from 15 residues. CDR3 in amino acids: CACDWGIGDTRQMFF. The DNA for the CDR3 is TGTGCCTGTGACTGGGGGATAGGGGACACCCGACAGATGTTTTTC.

A note on this clone: This may be a read error, as it is one base from a much larger clone. The sample holds other DNA sequences that translate to the same CDR3. The rearrangement uses TRDV2 and TRDJ3; 13 nucleotides agree with TRDD3. The germline V gene has CDR1 GEAIGNYY and CDR2 EKD. The CDR3 loop spans 20 amino acids. The CDR3 loop reads CACDTNWGIRNAWDTRQMFF. CDR3 DNA: TGTGCCTGTGACACCAACTGGGGGATACGCAACGCCTGGGACACCCGCCAGATGTTTTTC.

CDR3 DNA sequence: TGTGCCTTTCGGGCGCGAAAGTCCACCGATAAACTCATCTTT. Protein: CAFRARKSTDKLIF. This chain connects TRDV3 to TRDJ1, with D unresolved. Per the germline V gene, CDR1 is TVYSNPD and CDR2 is GDNSRS (reference sequence). V lost 2 bases to trimming and J lost 1 base, with 14 bases between them. The CDR3 is made up of 14 amino acids.

A remark on this clone: The junction differs from germline at one of its ends, possibly a read error. Other DNA sequences in the sample encode the same CDR3. This chain uses TRAV29/DV5 with TRDJ1, with D possibly being TRDD2 or TRDD3 (7 bases each). There are 19 residues in the CDR3. The germline CDR1 and CDR2 sequences are NSMFDY and ISSIKDK. The CDR3 bases are TGTGCCGCAAGCCCGTTTCCTACTGGGGTCCCAGGTGATGCCGATAAACTCATCTTT. Its translation is CAASPFPTGVPGDADKLIF.

The V call is TRDV1, the J call TRDJ1, with D perhaps matching TRDD2 (9 bases). The CDR3 extends over 21 amino acids. Per the germline V gene, CDR1 is TSWWSYY and CDR2 is QGS. Trimming removed 3 bases at V and 11 bases at J, with 40 bases between. In DNA form, the CDR3 reads TGTGCTCTTGGGGAGCTCCTTCCTACTGGGGGCTCATGCCGTACACCGATCCCCCTCATCTTT. This sequence encodes CALGELLPTGGSCRTPIPLIF.

The rearrangement joins TRDV1 to TRDJ1; D is uncertain. The ends were cut back, 0 bases at V and 7 bases at J, with 33 bases in the middle. Germline V gives CDR1 TSWWSYY, CDR2 QGS. The CDR3 is 21 amino acids. The CDR3 region has the DNA TGTGCTCTTGGGGAACTCGGCCCCTCAAACCTGGACGGAACTCATTACTTTAAACTCATCTTT. It specifies CALGELGPSNLDGTHYFKLIF.

In its sample, this clone was seen a few times. The chain is built from TRDV1 and TRDJ2; 8 bases align to TRDD3. Losses at the gene ends were 1 base for V and 5 bases for J; bases not matched to a gene: 9. CDR1 and CDR2 from the germline V gene are TSWWSYY and QGS. CDR3 length equals 17 residues. This CDR3 reads CALGERRGYPKTAQLFF. As DNA, the CDR3 is TGTGCTCTTGGGGAACGACGGGGATACCCTAAAACAGCACAACTCTTCTTT.

The chain recombines TRDV2 with TRDJ1, with D maybe TRDD2 (6 bases). CDR1 GEAIGNYY and CDR2 EKD come from the germline V gene. This CDR3 has 22 amino acids. Trimming pared 3 bases from V and 0 bases from J, leaving 34 bases between. CDR3 coding DNA: TGTGCCTGTGACCCACCTTCCAGCGAGGTATACTTGGATGTAGGATACACCGATAAACTCATCTTT. As protein: CACDPPSSEVYLDVGYTDKLIF.

In regard to this clone: At the DNA level, this CDR3 is encoded by other sequences in the same sample as well. The rearrangement joins TRDV2 to TRDJ1, with D possibly matching TRDD3 (6 bases). The CDR3 contains 18 residues. CDR1 is GEAIGNYY and CDR2 is EKD in the germline V gene. V lost 0 bases and J lost 2, with 21 bases in between. The CDR3 loop reads CACDTTDCRGRRTDKLIF. CDR3 DNA sequence: TGTGCCTGTGACACCACCGACTGTAGGGGGAGACGGACCGATAAACTCATCTTT.

This clone was counted a few times. This chain joins TRDV1 and TRDJ2, with 7 positions matching TRDD3. V lost 1 base to trimming and J lost 4 bases; unmatched junction nucleotides: 18. Germline values: CDR1 TSWWSYY, CDR2 QGS. This CDR3 contains 20 residues. This chain's CDR3 is CALGERPSYWGKASTAQLFF. The CDR3 nucleotides are TGTGCTCTTGGGGAACGGCCTTCGTACTGGGGTAAAGCATCGACAGCACAACTCTTCTTT.

There are a few counts of this clone. This chain uses TRDV1 with TRDJ1, with 11 bases fitting TRDD3. The germline V gene encodes CDR1 TSWWSYY and CDR2 QGS. The CDR3 loop spans 16 amino acids. Unmatched junction bases numbered 9, after V lost 5 bases and J lost 4 bases. CDR3 region: CALGRSDWGISDKLIF. CDR3 coding DNA: TGTGCTCTTGGGCGATCGGACTGGGGGATAAGCGATAAACTCATCTTT.

This clone is categorized as medium-sized (0.01 to 0.1%). This chain connects TRDV2 to TRDJ3, with TRDD3 identical over 8 bases. The CDR3 has 18 residues. CDR1 is GEAIGNYY and CDR2 is EKD in the germline V gene. Trimming at V came to 0 bases and at J to 1 base, leaving 4 bases not matched to a gene. For the CDR3, the DNA is TGTGCCTGTGACACCGCGGGGGATATGTCCTGGGACACCCGACAGATGTTTTTC. Its protein is CACDTAGDMSWDTRQMFF.

This chain connects TRDV1 to TRDJ1; 12 bases map to TRDD3. J was trimmed by 1 base and V by 2 bases; bases with no gene match: 17. Germline loops: CDR1 TSWWSYY, CDR2 QGS. This CDR3 region has 21 residues. CDR3 sequence: CALGEKVPPRTGGYLTDKLIF. In DNA form, the CDR3 reads TGTGCTCTTGGGGAAAAGGTTCCTCCCCGTACTGGGGGATACCTCACCGATAAACTCATCTTT.